This paragraph reports one T cell receptor beta chain. Its antigen is unidentified. 13 Jbeta primers and 60 Vbeta primers were used for the PCR. Profiled with immunoSEQ multiplex PCR; TCRdb holds only in-frame clones, not every one. The table has roughly 200,000 clones, around 90% seen once. This sample was taken from a study of cytomegalovirus exposure and HLA in healthy donors. The study, taken as a whole, reports: According to an earlier analysis, most TCR beta V segments yielded productive rearrangements about 87% or about 30% of the time.

This CDR3 is 15 amino acids long. Per the germline V gene, CDR1 is MNHEY and CDR2 is SVGAGI. Germline trimming cut 5 bases from V and 7 bases from J; bases unmatched to any gene: 11. This chain connects TRBV6-5 to TRBJ2-1; 7 bases map to TRBD2. The clonotype comes from a boy aged 2 to 10 in good health and CMV-seronegative. Specimen: PBMCs. This CDR3 reads CASSKQAGSRNEQFF. The CDR3 DNA sequence: TGTGCCAGCAGTAAGCAAGCGGGAAGTCGGAATGAGCAGTTCTTC.